This TCR beta chain appears in the sequencing data of a study of T cells in Graves' hyperthyroidism and ophthalmopathy. Study-wide findings and caveats: Within blood appeared most thyroid clonotypes that had expanded above 0.001.

This clonotype appeared a few times. Its antigen remains unidentified. When ophthalmopathy did not progress within 18 months, Graves' hyperthyroidism was considered stable. Diagnoses used clinical symptoms, serum thyroxine and TRAb, thyroid ultrasound and orbital computed tomography. The ends lost 0 bases at V and 1 base at J; junction bases unmatched: 3. This CDR3 contains 15 residues. From germline, CDR1 is DFQATT and CDR2 SNEGSKA (reference sequence). Amplified regions were TCR beta CDR3 sequences from RNA transcripts. Researchers ran a first-round RT-PCR on the TCR CDR3 using the HTBI primer set. TCRdb re-called the multiplex PCR reads with MiXCR, one entry per CDR3 protein. The data hold 350,000 to 400,000 distinct CDR3 sequences, with 15% observed a single time.

This receptor was obtained from a woman in her 30s with Graves' hyperthyroidism. J is TRBJ2-5 and V is TRBV20-1; 9 nucleotides line up with TRBD2. Sequenced input: blood. Written as DNA, the CDR3 is TGCAGTGCTAGAGACGGCGGGAGGGTCCAAGAGACCCAGTACTTC. Amino acid sequence: CSARDGGRVQETQYF.